This is a list of T cell receptor beta chains from one sample in a study of shared clonotypes between healthy human individuals. Profiled with immunoSEQ multiplex PCR; TCRdb holds only in-frame clones, not every one. The sample has around 990,000 clones; approximately 80% are singletons. Sequenced sample: memory CD4+ T cells from PBMCs. The receptor set was obtained from a young man in good health. Some clones in this sample may be carry-over from other donors' samples. CDR3s include the opening cysteine and the closing phenylalanine or tryptophan. Fields, in order: V gene, D gene, J gene, clone size, CDR3 protein, CDR3 DNA. The D gene is left open where the match is weak. Clone size, where shown, is once, few, many, or a class for clones that have expanded.

V gene: TRBV7-8; D gene: .; J gene: TRBJ2-7; clone size: .; CDR3 protein: CASSLGRFAEQYF; CDR3 DNA: TGTGCCAGCAGCTTAGGTCGGTTTGCCGAGCAGTACTTC
V gene: TRBV19; D gene: TRBD1; J gene: TRBJ1-2; clone size: .; CDR3 protein: CASGQGGYGYTF; CDR3 DNA: TGTGCCAGCGGACAGGGAGGGTATGGCTACACCTTC
V gene: TRBV28; D gene: .; J gene: TRBJ1-6; clone size: many; CDR3 protein: CASSPGVSYNSPLHF; CDR3 DNA: TGTGCCAGCAGCCCCGGGGTCTCCTATAATTCACCCCTCCACTTT
V gene: TRBV18; D gene: TRBD1; J gene: TRBJ1-1; clone size: .; CDR3 protein: CASSLIQGDTEAFF; CDR3 DNA: TGTGCCAGCTCTCTGATTCAGGGGGACACTGAAGCTTTCTTT
V gene: TRBV6-5; D gene: TRBD2; J gene: TRBJ2-7; clone size: .; CDR3 protein: CASRGGLAEGEQYF; CDR3 DNA: TGTGCCAGCAGGGGGGGACTAGCGGAGGGCGAGCAGTACTTC
V gene: TRBV5-1; D gene: .; J gene: TRBJ2-7; clone size: once; CDR3 protein: CASSLFPGVAYEQYF; CDR3 DNA: TGCGCCAGCAGCTTGTTCCCAGGGGTGGCCTACGAGCAGTACTTC
V gene: TRBV5-1; D gene: .; J gene: TRBJ2-3; clone size: .; CDR3 protein: CASSLPGRELDTQYF; CDR3 DNA: TGCGCCAGCAGCCTCCCGGGCAGGGAGCTGGATACGCAGTATTTT
V gene: TRBV6-1; D gene: .; J gene: TRBJ2-7; clone size: .; CDR3 protein: CASDKGPPGAYEQYF; CDR3 DNA: TGTGCCAGCGACAAGGGCCCCCCAGGGGCCTACGAGCAGTACTTC
V gene: TRBV7-8; D gene: .; J gene: TRBJ1-5; clone size: .; CDR3 protein: CASSFTGTNQPQHF; CDR3 DNA: TGTGCCAGCAGCTTTACAGGGACCAATCAGCCCCAGCATTTT
V gene: TRBV7-2; D gene: .; J gene: TRBJ1-4; clone size: .; CDR3 protein: CASSSVRDLNEKLFF; CDR3 DNA: TGTGCCAGCAGCTCCGTTCGGGACCTTAATGAAAAACTGTTTTTT
V gene: TRBV7-9; D gene: .; J gene: TRBJ1-2; clone size: .; CDR3 protein: CASSVGQGTNYGYTF; CDR3 DNA: TGTGCCAGCAGCGTAGGCCAGGGGACTAACTATGGCTACACCTTC
V gene: TRBV9; D gene: .; J gene: TRBJ1-3; clone size: .; CDR3 protein: CASSVEGPGNTIYF; CDR3 DNA: TGTGCCAGCAGCGTAGAAGGGCCGGGAAACACCATATATTTT
V gene: TRBV19; D gene: TRBD1; J gene: TRBJ1-5; clone size: .; CDR3 protein: CASKGQGRQPQHF; CDR3 DNA: TGTGCCAGTAAGGGACAGGGGCGTCAGCCCCAGCATTTT
V gene: TRBV7-8; D gene: .; J gene: TRBJ2-7; clone size: .; CDR3 protein: CASSLTTYEQYF; CDR3 DNA: TGTGCCAGCAGCCTAACTACCTACGAGCAGTACTTC
V gene: TRBV6-5; D gene: TRBD1; J gene: TRBJ1-1; clone size: few; CDR3 protein: CASSYSRDREAFF; CDR3 DNA: TGTGCCAGCAGTTACTCGAGGGACAGGGAAGCTTTCTTT
V gene: TRBV10-3; D gene: .; J gene: TRBJ1-3; clone size: few; CDR3 protein: CAISEYGSGNTIYF; CDR3 DNA: TGTGCCATCAGTGAATACGGGTCTGGAAACACCATATATTTT
V gene: TRBV5-1; D gene: .; J gene: TRBJ1-1; clone size: .; CDR3 protein: CASSGSEGDTEAFF; CDR3 DNA: TGCGCCAGCAGCGGGTCAGAGGGGGACACTGAAGCTTTCTTT
V gene: TRBV30; D gene: .; J gene: TRBJ2-7; clone size: few; CDR3 protein: CAWSERIGDEQYF; CDR3 DNA: TGTGCCTGGAGTGAAAGGATCGGCGACGAGCAGTACTTC
V gene: TRBV7-9; D gene: TRBD2; J gene: TRBJ2-5; clone size: few; CDR3 protein: CASSSGLAGVSETQYF; CDR3 DNA: TGTGCCAGCAGCTCCGGACTAGCGGGAGTTTCGGAGACCCAGTACTTC
V gene: TRBV25-1; D gene: .; J gene: TRBJ2-7; clone size: few; CDR3 protein: CASSEPPLYEQYF; CDR3 DNA: TGTGCCAGCAGTGAACCCCCCCTCTACGAGCAGTACTTC
V gene: TRBV7-8; D gene: .; J gene: TRBJ2-5; clone size: .; CDR3 protein: CASSLVRVMGETQYF; CDR3 DNA: TGTGCCAGCAGCTTAGTGCGGGTCATGGGGGAGACCCAGTACTTC
V gene: TRBV28; D gene: .; J gene: TRBJ2-1; clone size: few; CDR3 protein: CASSYNEQFF; CDR3 DNA: TGTGCCAGCAGCTACAATGAGCAGTTCTTC
V gene: TRBV27; D gene: .; J gene: TRBJ1-2; clone size: .; CDR3 protein: CASSLSASGGSYGYTF; CDR3 DNA: TGTGCCAGCAGTCTTTCCGCCTCAGGCGGGTCCTATGGCTACACCTTC
V gene: TRBV7-6; D gene: TRBD1; J gene: TRBJ1-1; clone size: few; CDR3 protein: CASSFTGGMNTEAFF; CDR3 DNA: TGTGCCAGCAGCTTCACAGGGGGCATGAACACTGAAGCTTTCTTT
V gene: TRBV19; D gene: TRBD1; J gene: TRBJ2-7; clone size: few; CDR3 protein: CASSTWDRSYEQYF; CDR3 DNA: TGTGCCAGTAGTACTTGGGACAGAAGCTACGAGCAGTACTTC
V gene: TRBV7-2; D gene: TRBD2; J gene: TRBJ2-3; clone size: .; CDR3 protein: CASSFVAGRMDTQYF; CDR3 DNA: TGTGCCAGCAGCTTTGTAGCGGGACGAATGGATACGCAGTATTTT
V gene: TRBV6-1; D gene: .; J gene: TRBJ2-3; clone size: .; CDR3 protein: CASSEILTDTQYF; CDR3 DNA: TGTGCCAGCAGTGAGATCCTGACAGATACGCAGTATTTT